One and the same sample provided the 12 T cell receptor beta chains below, sequenced in a study of spatial heterogeneity in lung cancer. TCRdb processed the 5' RACE reads anew with MiXCR; each CDR3 protein has one entry. Seen here are tens of thousands of distinct CDR3 sequences, approximately 8% observed once, and the top ten hold roughly a tenth. The time point was: blood at routine non-recurrence follow-up after resection. The sample in question was PBMCs, obtained at follow-up. These receptors came from a male donor with early-stage non-small cell lung cancer.

The rearrangement uses TRBV11-2 and TRBJ2-7; unclear D gene. Looked up from germline, CDR1 is SGHAT and CDR2 is FQNNGV. V was trimmed by 5 bases and J by 4 bases, leaving 6 bases between them. CDR3 length: 11 amino acids. CDR3 sequence: CASSHDYEQYF. The CDR3 DNA is TGTGCCAGCAGCCACGATTACGAGCAGTACTTC. The entire variable domain, with the rest obtained from reference TRBV11-2 and TRBJ2-7, is as follows: EAGVAQSPRYKIIEKRQSVAFWCNPISGHATLYWYQQILGQGPKLLIQFQNNGVVDDSQLPKDRFSAERLKGVDSTLKIQPAKLEDSAVYLCASSHDYEQYFGPGTRLTVT.

This clonotype has ten or more counts. V is TRBV7-9 and J is TRBJ2-1; the D gene is possibly TRBD1 (5 bases). The CDR3 spans 13 residues. Germline CDR1 SEHNR, CDR2 FQNEAQ (reference sequence). The ends were cut back, 1 base at V and 8 bases at J, with 9 bases in the middle. The DNA of the CDR3 is TGTGCCAGCAGCTTAGTAGGCAGGGATGAGCAGTTCTTC. It yields the protein CASSLVGRDEQFF.

The chain employs TRBV7-8 and TRBJ2-1, with 10 bases aligning to TRBD2. V lost 4 bases to trimming and J lost 4 bases; unmatched junction nucleotides: 10. From germline, CDR1 is SGHVS and CDR2 FQNEAQ. There are 17 residues in the CDR3. CDR3 nucleotides: TGTGCCAGCAGCTCGCAATTTCTAGCGGGGGCGTACAATGAGCAGTTCTTC. Protein product: CASSSQFLAGAYNEQFF.

This clonotype was seen ten or more times. CDR3 in DNA: TGCAGTGCTAGAGCTTTGGAGACCCAGTACTTC. Its translation: CSARALETQYF. The chain couples TRBV20-1 to TRBJ2-5; D not resolved. V lost 1 base, J lost 5 bases, and 5 bases lay in between. This CDR3 has 11 amino acids. Germline V gene lookup returns CDR1 DFQATT and CDR2 SNEGSKA (reference sequence).

This clonotype occurred many times. V usage is TRBV6-5 and J usage is TRBJ2-1, with D possibly called TRBD1 or TRBD2 (5 bases each). Germline values: CDR1 MNHEY, CDR2 SVGAGI. The CDR3 extends over 14 amino acids. V lost 5 bases and J lost 7, with 15 bases in between. CDR3 amino acids: CASSLLRGVNEQFF. In DNA form, the CDR3 reads TGTGCCAGCAGTCTCCTCCGGGGCGTGAATGAGCAGTTCTTC.

Ten or more counts support this clonotype. This chain joins TRBV6-2 or TRBV6-3 and TRBJ1-5; no definite D call. The CDR3 length is 16 residues. Trimming removed 2 bases at V and 5 bases at J, with 16 bases between. Germline-derived CDR1 and CDR2 are MNHEY and SVGEGT. The CDR3 nucleotides are TGTGCCAGCAGTTACCCACAGTCGACTAGGGATCAGCCCCAGCATTTT. It yields the protein CASSYPQSTRDQPQHF.

The chain employs TRBV6-5 and TRBJ2-7; TRBD2 is a possible D gene (5 bases). The CDR3 has 14 amino acids. Germline CDR1 reads MNHEY; CDR2 reads SVGAGI. V gave up 4 bases and J gave up 8 bases, with 18 bases separating them. Here the CDR3 reads CASSSTLLRAKQYF. The CDR3 DNA reads TGTGCCAGCAGTTCTACCCTATTGAGGGCTAAGCAGTACTTC.

Many counts were recorded for this clonotype. The gene calls are TRBV5-1 and TRBJ2-1, with 7 positions matching TRBD1. Germline V lookup: CDR1 SGHRS, CDR2 YFSETQ. CDR3 size: 15 residues. V shed 4 bases, J shed 6 bases, and the junction held 10 bases outside the gene matches. CDR3 nucleotides: TGCGCCAGCAGCAGGACAGGCCCCGCGGCCAATGAGCAGTTCTTC. It encodes CASSRTGPAANEQFF. The full variable domain, in which reference TRBV5-1 and TRBJ2-1 provide the parts outside the CDR3, is KAGVTQTPRYLIKTRGQQVTLSCSPISGHRSVSWYQQTPGQGLQFLFEYFSETQRNKGNFPGRFSGRQFSNSRSEMNVSTLELGDSALYLCASSRTGPAANEQFFGPGTRLTVL.

This clonotype was detected many times. V is TRBV12-3 or TRBV12-4 and J is TRBJ1-6, with 8 positions matching TRBD1. CDR3 length: 15 amino acids. Trimming at V came to 6 bases and at J to 7 bases, leaving 8 bases not matched to a gene. The CDR3 nucleotides are TGTGCCAGCAGCCCCGGGACAGGTGGGAATTCACCCCTCCACTTT. It translates to CASSPGTGGNSPLHF.

This clonotype was seen at least ten times. The rearrangement links TRBV2 to TRBJ2-7; the D is unclear. The V end was cut by 4 bases, the J end by 6 bases, with 4 bases between. The germline CDR1 and CDR2 sequences are SNHLY and FYNNEI. The CDR3 is 10 residues long. The CDR3, as DNA: TGTGCCAGCAGTGGGGTCGAGCAGTACTTC. This gives the protein CASSGVEQYF.

The chain joins TRBV7-3 to TRBJ1-6; the D is unclear. The CDR3 runs to 15 residues. Germline V gene lookup returns CDR1 SGHTA and CDR2 FQGTGA. The V and J ends lost 3 bases and 5 bases respectively, with 11 bases between them. The CDR3 here is CASSLGSPNNSPLHF. The CDR3 DNA reads as TGTGCCAGCAGCTTGGGGAGCCCCAATAATTCACCCCTCCACTTT.

In this sample, this clonotype turned up many times. This sequence joins TRBV20-1 and TRBJ1-3; D is unclear. Per germline, CDR1 DFQATT and CDR2 SNEGSKA (reference sequence). There are 15 residues in the CDR3. The V and J ends lost 5 bases and 0 bases respectively, with 14 bases between them. DNA of the CDR3: TGCAGTGCTTTTCCGGCACAGCCCTCTGGAAACACCATATATTTT. This codes for CSAFPAQPSGNTIYF.